Given below is one T cell receptor beta chain in context. Its antigen remains unidentified. For the second PCR, which ran for 7 to 11 cycles, a sample-barcoded 5' primer and a J-beta primer mix were used. TCRdb independently ran MiXCR on the 5' RACE reads; one entry per CDR3 protein. The sample includes over 1,500,000 distinct CDR3 sequences, about 39% of them seen just once. The data were taken from a study of blood T cells in healthy people across ages. Study conclusions and caveats: The long-lived group displayed more naive CD4+ cells, plus higher diversity, than the aged donors did.

This CDR3 has 13 residues. Trimming left V 6 bases short and J 5 bases short, with 16 bases between. CDR1 is SQVTM, CDR2 ANQGSEA, per germline. The chain is built from TRBV29-1 and TRBJ2-5, with D perhaps assigned TRBD1 or TRBD2 (6 bases each). The clonotype was recovered from a human donor in good health. Sequencing was performed on blood. CDR3: CSVITGAGETQYF. Written as DNA, the CDR3 is TGCAGCGTGATAACGGGGGCTGGCGAGACCCAGTACTTC.